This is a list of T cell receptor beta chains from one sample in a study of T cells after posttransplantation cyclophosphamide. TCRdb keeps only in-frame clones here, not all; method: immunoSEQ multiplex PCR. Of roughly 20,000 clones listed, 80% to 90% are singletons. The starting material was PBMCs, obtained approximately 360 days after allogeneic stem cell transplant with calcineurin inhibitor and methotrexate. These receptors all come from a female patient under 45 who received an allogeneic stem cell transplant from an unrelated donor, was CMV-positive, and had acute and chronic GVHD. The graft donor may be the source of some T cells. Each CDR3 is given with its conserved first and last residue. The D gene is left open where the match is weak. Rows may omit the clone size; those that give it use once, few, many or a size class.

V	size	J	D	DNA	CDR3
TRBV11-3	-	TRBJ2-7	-	TGTGCCAGCAGCCCAGGAGGAGGTTCGAGCGAGCAGTACTTC	CASSPGGGSSEQYF
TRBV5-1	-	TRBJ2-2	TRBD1	TGCGCCAGCAGCGCCGGGACAGGGAGGTTCGGGGAGCTGTTTTTT	CASSAGTGRFGELFF
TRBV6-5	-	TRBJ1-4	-	TGTGCCACCTGGACGGGGGCAACTAATGAAAAACTGTTTTTT	CATWTGATNEKLFF
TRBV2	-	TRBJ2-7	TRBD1	TGTGCCAGCAGTGATATGAGGGGGCGATCCTACGAGCAGTACTTC	CASSDMRGRSYEQYF
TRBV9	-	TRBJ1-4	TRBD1	TGTGCCAGCAGCGTAGGACAGGGGGCGGTTAATGAAAAACTGTTTTTT	CASSVGQGAVNEKLFF
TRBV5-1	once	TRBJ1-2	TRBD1	TGCGCCAGCAGCTTGATGACAGGGGAGGGCCGAGGCTACACCTTC	CASSLMTGEGRGYTF
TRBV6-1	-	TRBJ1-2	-	TGTGCCAGCAGCCCCGGACAGTCAGGGTATGGCTACACCTTC	CASSPGQSGYGYTF
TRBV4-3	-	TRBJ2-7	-	TGCGCCAGCAGCCAAGTAACTCAGGGAAATGGCATAACCTACGAGCAGTACTTC	CASSQVTQGNGITYEQYF
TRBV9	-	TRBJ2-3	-	TGTGCCAGCAGCCGCGACACAGATACGCAGTATTTT	CASSRDTDTQYF
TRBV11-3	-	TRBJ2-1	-	TGTGCCAGCAGCTTAGGAACAGGAAGGGATGAGCAGTTCTTC	CASSLGTGRDEQFF
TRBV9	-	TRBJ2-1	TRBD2	TGTGCCAGCAGCCCCCGGGTAGCGGGGGACTACAATGAGCAGTTCTTC	CASSPRVAGDYNEQFF
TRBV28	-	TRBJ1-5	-	TGTGCCAGCAGTTTCTGGGGGCAAGTTGATCAGCCCCAGCATTTT	CASSFWGQVDQPQHF
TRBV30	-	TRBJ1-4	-	TGTGCCTGGAGTGCTGTGACAGGCCTAAAACTGTTTTTT	CAWSAVTGLKLFF
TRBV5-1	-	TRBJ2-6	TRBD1	TGCGCCAGCAGTCCCGGGACAGGGGCTCTTGGGGCCAACGTCCTGACTTTC	CASSPGTGALGANVLTF
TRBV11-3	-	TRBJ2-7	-	TGTGCCAGCAGCTCAACAAACTCCTACGAGCAGTACTTC	CASSSTNSYEQYF
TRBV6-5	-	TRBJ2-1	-	TGTGCCAGCACCTCTCGGAGGGGCTCCTACAATGAGCAGTTCTTC	CASTSRRGSYNEQFF
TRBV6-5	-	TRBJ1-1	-	TGTGCCAGCCACTCCCTGGGCGCAGGGTCTGAAGCTTTCTTT	CASHSLGAGSEAFF
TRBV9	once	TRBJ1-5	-	TGTGCCAGCAGCCCCGAGGTGGTCAATCAGCCCCAGCATTTT	CASSPEVVNQPQHF
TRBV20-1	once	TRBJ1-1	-	TGCAGGGCACAGATAAACACTGAAGCTTTCTTT	CRAQINTEAFF
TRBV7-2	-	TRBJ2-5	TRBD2	TGTGCCAGCAGCCCCCAACTAGCGAGACAAGAGACCCAGTACTTC	CASSPQLARQETQYF
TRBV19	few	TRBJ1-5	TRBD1	TGTGCCAGAAGAACAGGGGGCCGCGGGCCCCAGCATTTT	CARRTGGRGPQHF
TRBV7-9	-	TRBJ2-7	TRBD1	TGTGCCAGCAGGGCCGGGACAGGGGGGACCTACGAGCAGTACTTC	CASRAGTGGTYEQYF
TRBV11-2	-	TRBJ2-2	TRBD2	TGTGCCAGCAGCGCCCCCTCGACTAGCCCGAACACCGGGGAGCTGTTTTTT	CASSAPSTSPNTGELFF
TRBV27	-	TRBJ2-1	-	TGTGCCAGTACTACCAGCTCCTACAATGAGCAGTTCTTC	CASTTSSYNEQFF
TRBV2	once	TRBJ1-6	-	TGTGCCAGAAGACAGGATTATAATTCACCCCTCCACTTT	CARRQDYNSPLHF
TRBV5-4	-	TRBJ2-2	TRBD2	TGTGCCAGCAGGCATAGCGGGAGGGTTACCGGGGAGCTGTTTTTT	CASRHSGRVTGELFF
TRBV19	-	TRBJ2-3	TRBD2	TGTGCCAGCCTCAAGCGGGGTACAGATACGCAGTATTTT	CASLKRGTDTQYF
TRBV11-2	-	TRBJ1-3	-	TGTGCCAGCAGCAAGAGGACAGGAAACACCATATATTTT	CASSKRTGNTIYF
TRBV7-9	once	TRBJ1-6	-	TGTGCCAGCAGCCCATTCAATTCACCCCTCCACTTT	CASSPFNSPLHF
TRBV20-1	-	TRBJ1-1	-	TGCAGTGCTGACAGCGAACTCGAAGCTTTCTTT	CSADSELEAFF
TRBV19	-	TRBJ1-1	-	TGTGCCAGTACGTACGCGGAGAACACTGAAGCTTTCTTT	CASTYAENTEAFF
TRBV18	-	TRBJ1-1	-	TGTGCCAGCTCACCTGACAGCACTGAAGCTTTCTTT	CASSPDSTEAFF
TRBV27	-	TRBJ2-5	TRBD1	TGTGCCAGCAGAGAGGACAGGGTCGGTTTCGAGACCCAGTACTTC	CASREDRVGFETQYF